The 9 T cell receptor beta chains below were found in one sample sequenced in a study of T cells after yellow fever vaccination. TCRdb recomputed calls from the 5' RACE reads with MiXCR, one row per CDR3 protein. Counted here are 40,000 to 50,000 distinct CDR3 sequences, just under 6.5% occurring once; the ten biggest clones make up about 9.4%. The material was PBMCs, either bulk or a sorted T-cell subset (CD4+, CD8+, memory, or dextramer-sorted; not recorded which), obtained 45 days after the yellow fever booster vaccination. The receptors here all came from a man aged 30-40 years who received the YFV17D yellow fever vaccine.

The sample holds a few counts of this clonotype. The CDR3 nucleotides read TGTGCCAGCAGTCCCAGAAAGGGGGCTCATGAAGCTTTCTTT. Protein product: CASSPRKGAHEAFF. The J gene is TRBJ1-1, the V gene TRBV6-5; TRBD1 agrees at 7 bases. Germline loops: CDR1 MNHEY, CDR2 SVGAGI. CDR3 size: 14 residues. The J segment lost 7 bases and the V segment lost 5 bases, leaving 10 bases of the junction unmatched.

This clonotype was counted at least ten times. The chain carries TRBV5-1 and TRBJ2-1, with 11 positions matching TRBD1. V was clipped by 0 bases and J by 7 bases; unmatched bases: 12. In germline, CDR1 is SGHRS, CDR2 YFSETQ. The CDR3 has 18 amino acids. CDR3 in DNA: TGCGCCAGCAGCTTGGATGCTTTTGGGACAGGGGGTCGTAATGAGCAGTTCTTC. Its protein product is CASSLDAFGTGGRNEQFF.

Written as DNA, the CDR3 is TGCGCCAGCAGCCAAGATGTTTACCGAGTGAACACTGAAGCTTTCTTT. Translating it yields CASSQDVYRVNTEAFF. The J gene is TRBJ1-1, the V gene TRBV4-3; no firm D call. V was cut by 0 bases and J by 0 bases, with 11 bases left in between. The CDR3 contains 16 residues. The germline CDR1 and CDR2 sequences are LGHNA and YSLEER.

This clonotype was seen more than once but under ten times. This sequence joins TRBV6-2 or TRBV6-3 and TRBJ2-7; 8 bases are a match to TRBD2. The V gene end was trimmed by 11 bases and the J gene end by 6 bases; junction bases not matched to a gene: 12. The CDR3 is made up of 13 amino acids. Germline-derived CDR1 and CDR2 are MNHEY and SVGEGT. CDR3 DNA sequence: TGTGCCGCCTCCGGGACTAGAGCTCGCGAGCAGTACTTC. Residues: CAASGTRAREQYF.

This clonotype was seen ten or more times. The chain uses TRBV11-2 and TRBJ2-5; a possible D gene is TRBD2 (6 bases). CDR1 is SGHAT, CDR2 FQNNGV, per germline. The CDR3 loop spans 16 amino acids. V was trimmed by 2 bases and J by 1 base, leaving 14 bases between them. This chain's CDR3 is CASSLIGGTPQETQYF. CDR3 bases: TGTGCCAGCAGCTTAATTGGGGGGACCCCCCAAGAGACCCAGTACTTC.

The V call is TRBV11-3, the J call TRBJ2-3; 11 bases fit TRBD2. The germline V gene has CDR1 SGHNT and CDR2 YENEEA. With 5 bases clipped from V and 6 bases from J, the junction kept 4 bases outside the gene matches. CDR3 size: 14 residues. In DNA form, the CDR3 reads TGTGCCAGCAGCCCTAGCGGGAGGTCGGATACGCAGTATTTT. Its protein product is CASSPSGRSDTQYF.

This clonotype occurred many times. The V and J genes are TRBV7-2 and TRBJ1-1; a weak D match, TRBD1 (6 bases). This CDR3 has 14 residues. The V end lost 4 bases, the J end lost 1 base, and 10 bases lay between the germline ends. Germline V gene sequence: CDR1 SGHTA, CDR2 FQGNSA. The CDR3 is CASSYPTGNTEAFF. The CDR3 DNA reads TGTGCCAGCAGCTACCCGACAGGGAACACTGAAGCTTTCTTT.

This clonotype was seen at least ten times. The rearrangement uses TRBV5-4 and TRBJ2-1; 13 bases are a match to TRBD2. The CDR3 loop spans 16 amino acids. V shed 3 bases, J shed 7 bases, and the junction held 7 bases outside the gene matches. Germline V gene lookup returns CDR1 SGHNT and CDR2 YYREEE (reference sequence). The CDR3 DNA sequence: TGTGCCAGCAGCTCCCAGACTAGCGGGAGGCGGAATGAGCAGTTCTTC. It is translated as CASSSQTSGRRNEQFF.

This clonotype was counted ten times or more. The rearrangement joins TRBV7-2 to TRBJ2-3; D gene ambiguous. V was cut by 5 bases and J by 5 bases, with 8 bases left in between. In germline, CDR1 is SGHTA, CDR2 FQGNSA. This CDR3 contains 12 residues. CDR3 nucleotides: TGTGCCAGCAGCGGAGTAGGAGATACGCAGTATTTT. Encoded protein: CASSGVGDTQYF.